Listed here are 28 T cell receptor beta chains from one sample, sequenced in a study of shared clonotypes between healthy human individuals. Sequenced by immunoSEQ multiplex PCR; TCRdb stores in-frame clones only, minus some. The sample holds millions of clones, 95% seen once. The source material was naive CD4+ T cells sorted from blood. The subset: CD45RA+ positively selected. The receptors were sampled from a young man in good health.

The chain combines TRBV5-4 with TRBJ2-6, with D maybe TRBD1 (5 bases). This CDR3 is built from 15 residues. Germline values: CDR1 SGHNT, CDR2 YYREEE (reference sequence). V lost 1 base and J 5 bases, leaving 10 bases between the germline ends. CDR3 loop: CASSLTQGRANVLTF. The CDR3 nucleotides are TGTGCCAGCAGCTTGACGCAGGGCAGGGCCAACGTCCTGACTTTC.

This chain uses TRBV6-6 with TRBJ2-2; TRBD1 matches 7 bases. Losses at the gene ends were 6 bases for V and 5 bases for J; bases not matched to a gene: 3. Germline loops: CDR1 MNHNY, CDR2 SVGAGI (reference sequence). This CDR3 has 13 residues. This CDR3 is CASRSQGTGELFF. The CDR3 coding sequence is TGTGCCAGCAGGTCACAGGGGACCGGGGAGCTGTTTTTT.

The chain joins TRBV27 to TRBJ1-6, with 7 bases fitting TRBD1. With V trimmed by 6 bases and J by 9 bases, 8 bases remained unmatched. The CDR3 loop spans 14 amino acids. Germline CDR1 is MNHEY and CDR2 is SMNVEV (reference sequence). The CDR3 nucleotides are TGTGCCAGCAGCCCACAGGGGCAGGTTTCACCCCTCCACTTT. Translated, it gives CASSPQGQVSPLHF.

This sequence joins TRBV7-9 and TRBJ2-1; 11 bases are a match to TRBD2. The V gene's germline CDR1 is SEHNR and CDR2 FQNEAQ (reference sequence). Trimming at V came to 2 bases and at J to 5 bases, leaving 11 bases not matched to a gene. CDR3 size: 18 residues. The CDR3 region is CASSLIPSGRSGDNEQFF. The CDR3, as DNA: TGTGCCAGCAGCTTAATCCCTAGCGGGAGGAGTGGGGACAATGAGCAGTTCTTC.

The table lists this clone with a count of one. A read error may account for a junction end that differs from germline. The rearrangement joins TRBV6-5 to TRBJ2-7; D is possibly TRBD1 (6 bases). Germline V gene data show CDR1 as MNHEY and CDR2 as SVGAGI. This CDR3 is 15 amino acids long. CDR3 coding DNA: TGTGCCAGCAGTTACTCGAGACAGGACTCCCACGAGCAGTACTTC. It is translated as CASSYSRQDSHEQYF.

The CDR3 sequence: CASSRREYGYTF. CDR3 in DNA: TGTGCCAGTAGTAGGAGGGAGTATGGCTACACCTTC. The V and J genes are TRBV19 and TRBJ1-2; D unresolved. V lost 4 bases, J lost 5 bases, and 8 bases lay in between. The germline CDR1 and CDR2 sequences are LNHDA and SQIVND (reference sequence). The CDR3 spans 12 residues.

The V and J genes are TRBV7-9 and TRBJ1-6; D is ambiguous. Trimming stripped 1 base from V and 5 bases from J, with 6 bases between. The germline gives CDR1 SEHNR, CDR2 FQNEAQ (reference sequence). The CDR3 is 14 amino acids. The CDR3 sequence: CASSLEPNNSPLHF. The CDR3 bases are TGTGCCAGCAGCTTAGAACCGAATAATTCACCCCTCCACTTT.

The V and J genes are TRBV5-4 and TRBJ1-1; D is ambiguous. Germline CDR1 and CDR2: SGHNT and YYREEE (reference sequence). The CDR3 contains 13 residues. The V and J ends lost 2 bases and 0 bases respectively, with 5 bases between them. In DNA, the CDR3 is TGTGCCAGCAGCTTCCTACTGAACACTGAAGCTTTCTTT. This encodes CASSFLLNTEAFF.

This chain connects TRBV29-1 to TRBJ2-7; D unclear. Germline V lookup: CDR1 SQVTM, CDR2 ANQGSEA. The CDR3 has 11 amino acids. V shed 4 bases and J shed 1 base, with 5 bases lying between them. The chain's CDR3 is CSVVQSYEQYF. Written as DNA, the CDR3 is TGCAGCGTTGTACAGTCCTACGAGCAGTACTTC.

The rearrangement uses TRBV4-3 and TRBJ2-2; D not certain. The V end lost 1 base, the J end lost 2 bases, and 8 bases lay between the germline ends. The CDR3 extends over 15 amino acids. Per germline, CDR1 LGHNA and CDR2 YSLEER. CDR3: CASSQASVNTGELFF. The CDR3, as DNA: TGCGCCAGCAGCCAAGCATCCGTTAACACCGGGGAGCTGTTTTTT.

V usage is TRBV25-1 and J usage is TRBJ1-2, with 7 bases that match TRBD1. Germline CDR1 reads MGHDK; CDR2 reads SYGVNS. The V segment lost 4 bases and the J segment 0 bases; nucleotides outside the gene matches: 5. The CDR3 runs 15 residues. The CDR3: CASSAGQRTNYGYTF. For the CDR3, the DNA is TGTGCCAGCAGTGCGGGACAGCGTACTAACTATGGCTACACCTTC.

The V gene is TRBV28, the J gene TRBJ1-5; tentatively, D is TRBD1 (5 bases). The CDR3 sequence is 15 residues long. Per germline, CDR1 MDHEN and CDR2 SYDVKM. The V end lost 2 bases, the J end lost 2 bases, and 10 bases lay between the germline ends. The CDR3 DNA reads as TGTGCCAGCAGTTTAGGGGGGACGGGCAATCAGCCCCAGCATTTT. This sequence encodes CASSLGGTGNQPQHF.

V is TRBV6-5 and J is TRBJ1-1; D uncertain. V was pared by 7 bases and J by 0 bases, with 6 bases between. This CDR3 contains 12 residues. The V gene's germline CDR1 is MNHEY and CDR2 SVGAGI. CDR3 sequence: CASKRVNTEAFF. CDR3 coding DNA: TGTGCCAGCAAAAGGGTGAACACTGAAGCTTTCTTT.

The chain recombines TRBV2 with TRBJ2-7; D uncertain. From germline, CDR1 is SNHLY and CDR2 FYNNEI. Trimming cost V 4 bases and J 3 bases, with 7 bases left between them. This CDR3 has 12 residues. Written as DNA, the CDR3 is TGTGCCAGCAGTGCCAGTAACTACGAGCAGTACTTC. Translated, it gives CASSASNYEQYF.

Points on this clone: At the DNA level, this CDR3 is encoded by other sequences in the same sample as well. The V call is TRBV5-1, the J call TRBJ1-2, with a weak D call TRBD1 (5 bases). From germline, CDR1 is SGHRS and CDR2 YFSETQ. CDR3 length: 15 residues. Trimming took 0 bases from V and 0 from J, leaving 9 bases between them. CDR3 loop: CASSLAGQANYGYTF. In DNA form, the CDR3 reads TGCGCCAGCAGCTTGGCTGGACAAGCTAACTATGGCTACACCTTC.

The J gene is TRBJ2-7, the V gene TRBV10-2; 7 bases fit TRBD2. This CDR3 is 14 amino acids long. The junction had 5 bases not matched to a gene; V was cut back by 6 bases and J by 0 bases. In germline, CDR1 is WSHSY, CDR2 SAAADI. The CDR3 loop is CASSRGGSSYEQYF. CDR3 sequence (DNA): TGCGCCAGCAGCCGTGGCGGGAGCTCCTACGAGCAGTACTTC.

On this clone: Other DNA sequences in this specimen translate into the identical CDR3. The CDR3 sequence: CASSRDRGDEQYF. In DNA, the CDR3 is TGTGCCAGCAGCCGGGACAGGGGCGACGAGCAGTACTTC. This chain links TRBV6-4 with TRBJ2-7; 10 bases are a match to TRBD1. CDR1 is MRHNA, CDR2 SNTAGT, per germline. The V and J ends lost 6 bases and 5 bases, in that order; junction bases with no gene match: 4. The CDR3 totals 13 residues.

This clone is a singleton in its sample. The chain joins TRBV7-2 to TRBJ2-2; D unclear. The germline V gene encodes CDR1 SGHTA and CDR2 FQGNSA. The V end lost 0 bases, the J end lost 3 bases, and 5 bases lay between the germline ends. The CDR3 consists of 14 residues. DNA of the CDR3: TGTGCCAGCAGCTTAGCGTTAGACACCGGGGAGCTGTTTTTT. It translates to CASSLALDTGELFF.

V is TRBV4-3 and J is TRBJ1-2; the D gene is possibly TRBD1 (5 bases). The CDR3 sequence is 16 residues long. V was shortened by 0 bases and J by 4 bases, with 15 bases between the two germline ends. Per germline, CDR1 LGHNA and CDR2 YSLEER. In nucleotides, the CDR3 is TGCGCCAGCAGCCAAGAGGTCGGGGGGTTAAGCTATGGCTACACCTTC. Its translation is CASSQEVGGLSYGYTF.

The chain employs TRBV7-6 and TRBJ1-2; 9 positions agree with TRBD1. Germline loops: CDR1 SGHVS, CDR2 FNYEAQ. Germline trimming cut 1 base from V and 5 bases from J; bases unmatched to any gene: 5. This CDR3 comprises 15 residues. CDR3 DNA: TGTGCCAGCAGCTTAGGGATCGACAGGGGGTATGGCTACACCTTC. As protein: CASSLGIDRGYGYTF.

The CDR3 region is CATSGGGGTGELFF. The CDR3 DNA reads as TGTGCCACATCAGGGGGAGGCGGCACCGGGGAGCTGTTTTTT. The rearrangement links TRBV10-3 to TRBJ2-2; D might be TRBD1 (7 bases). The CDR3 totals 14 residues. With 10 bases removed from V and 4 bases from J, the gap between germline ends came to 16 bases. Germline V lookup: CDR1 ENHRY, CDR2 SYGVKD.

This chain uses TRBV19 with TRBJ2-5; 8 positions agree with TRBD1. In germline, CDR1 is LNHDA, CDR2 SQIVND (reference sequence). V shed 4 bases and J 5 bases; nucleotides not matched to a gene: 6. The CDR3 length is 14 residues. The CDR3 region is CASSRDRLMETQYF. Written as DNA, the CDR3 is TGTGCCAGTAGTAGGGACAGGCTCATGGAGACCCAGTACTTC.

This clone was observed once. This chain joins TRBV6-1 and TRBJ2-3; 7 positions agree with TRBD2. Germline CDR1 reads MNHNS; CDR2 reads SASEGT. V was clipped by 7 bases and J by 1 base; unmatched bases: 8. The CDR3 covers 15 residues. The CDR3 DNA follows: TGTGCCAGCACCATGGGGGGGATCGGCACAGATACGCAGTATTTT. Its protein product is CASTMGGIGTDTQYF.

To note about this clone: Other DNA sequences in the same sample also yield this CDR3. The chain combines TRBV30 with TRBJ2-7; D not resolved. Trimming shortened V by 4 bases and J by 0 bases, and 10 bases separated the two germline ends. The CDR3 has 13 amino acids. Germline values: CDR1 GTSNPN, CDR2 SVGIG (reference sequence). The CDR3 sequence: CAWTTGNSYEQYF. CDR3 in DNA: TGTGCCTGGACGACCGGAAACTCCTACGAGCAGTACTTC.

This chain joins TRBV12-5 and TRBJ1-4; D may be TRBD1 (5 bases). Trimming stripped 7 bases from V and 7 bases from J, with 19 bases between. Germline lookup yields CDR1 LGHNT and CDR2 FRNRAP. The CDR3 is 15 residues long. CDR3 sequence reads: CASALGPGASEKLFF. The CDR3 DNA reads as TGTGCTAGTGCCCTGGGCCCCGGGGCGAGTGAAAAACTGTTTTTT.

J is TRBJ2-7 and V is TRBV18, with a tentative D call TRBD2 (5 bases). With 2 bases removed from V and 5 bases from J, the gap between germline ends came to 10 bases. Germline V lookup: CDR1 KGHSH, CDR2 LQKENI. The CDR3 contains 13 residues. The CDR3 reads CASSPWFGDEQYF. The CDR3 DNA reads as TGTGCCAGCTCACCATGGTTCGGGGACGAGCAGTACTTC.

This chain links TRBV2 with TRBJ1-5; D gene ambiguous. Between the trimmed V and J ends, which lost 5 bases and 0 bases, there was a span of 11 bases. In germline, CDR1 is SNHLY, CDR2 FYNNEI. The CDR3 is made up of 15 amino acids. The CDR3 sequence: CASSKGGFSNQPQHF. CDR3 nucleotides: TGTGCCAGCAGTAAGGGAGGGTTTAGCAATCAGCCCCAGCATTTT.

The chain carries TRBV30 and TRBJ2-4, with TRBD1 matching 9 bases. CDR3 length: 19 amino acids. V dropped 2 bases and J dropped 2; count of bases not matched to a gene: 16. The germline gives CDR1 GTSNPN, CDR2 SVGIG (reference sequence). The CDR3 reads CAWSTSGTGMKATKNIQYF. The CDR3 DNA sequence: TGTGCCTGGAGTACCTCCGGGACAGGGATGAAGGCGACCAAAAACATTCAGTACTTC.